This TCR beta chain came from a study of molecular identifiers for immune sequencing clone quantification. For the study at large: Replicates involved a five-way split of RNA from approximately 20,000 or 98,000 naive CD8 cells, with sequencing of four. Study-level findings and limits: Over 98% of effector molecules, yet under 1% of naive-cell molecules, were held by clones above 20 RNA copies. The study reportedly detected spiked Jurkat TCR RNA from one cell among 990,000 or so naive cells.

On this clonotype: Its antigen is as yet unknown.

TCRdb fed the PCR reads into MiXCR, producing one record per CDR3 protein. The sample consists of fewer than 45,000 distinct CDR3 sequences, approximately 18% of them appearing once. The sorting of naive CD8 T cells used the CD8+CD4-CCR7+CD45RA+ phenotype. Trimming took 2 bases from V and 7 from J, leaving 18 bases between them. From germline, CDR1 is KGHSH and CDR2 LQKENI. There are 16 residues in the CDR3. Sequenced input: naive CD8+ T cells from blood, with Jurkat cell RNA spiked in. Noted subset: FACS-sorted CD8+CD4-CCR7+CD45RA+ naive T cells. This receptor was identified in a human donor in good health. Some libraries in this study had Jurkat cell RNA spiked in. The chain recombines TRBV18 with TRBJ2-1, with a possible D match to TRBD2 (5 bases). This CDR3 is CASSPAFVGERNEQFF. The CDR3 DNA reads TGTGCCAGCTCACCAGCATTTGTGGGAGAGAGGAATGAGCAGTTCTTC.